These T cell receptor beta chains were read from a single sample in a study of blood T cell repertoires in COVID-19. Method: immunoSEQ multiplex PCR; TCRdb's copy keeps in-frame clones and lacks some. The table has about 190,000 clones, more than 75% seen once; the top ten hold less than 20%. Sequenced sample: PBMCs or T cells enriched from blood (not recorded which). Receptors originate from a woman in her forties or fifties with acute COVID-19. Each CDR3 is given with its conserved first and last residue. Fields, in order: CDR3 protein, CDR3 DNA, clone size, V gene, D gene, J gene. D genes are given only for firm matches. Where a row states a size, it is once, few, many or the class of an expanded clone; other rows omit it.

CDR3aa: CASSLLIAGGPHNEQFF
CDR3nt: TGTGCCAGCAGTTTACTAATAGCGGGGGGGCCCCACAATGAGCAGTTCTTC
abundance: .
v_gene: TRBV27
d_gene: TRBD2
j_gene: TRBJ2-1

CDR3aa: CASSGGPPSTDTQYF
CDR3nt: TGTGCCAGCAGTGGTGGGCCACCTAGCACAGATACGCAGTATTTT
abundance: many
v_gene: TRBV2
d_gene: .
j_gene: TRBJ2-3

CDR3aa: CASSPENSPLHF
CDR3nt: TGTGCCAGCTCACCAGAGAATTCACCCCTCCACTTT
abundance: .
v_gene: TRBV18
d_gene: .
j_gene: TRBJ1-6

CDR3aa: CASSWGLGYQETQYF
CDR3nt: TGTGCCAGCAGTTGGGGGCTGGGGTACCAAGAGACCCAGTACTTC
abundance: .
v_gene: TRBV6-2/TRBV6-3
d_gene: .
j_gene: TRBJ2-5

CDR3aa: CASSPPIAGGLNEQFF
CDR3nt: TGTGCCAGCAGCCCGCCGATAGCGGGGGGGCTTAATGAGCAGTTCTTC
abundance: .
v_gene: TRBV13
d_gene: TRBD2
j_gene: TRBJ2-1

CDR3aa: CAWKDDRGYGYTF
CDR3nt: TGTGCCTGGAAGGATGACAGGGGCTATGGCTACACCTTC
abundance: .
v_gene: TRBV30
d_gene: TRBD1
j_gene: TRBJ1-2

CDR3aa: CASSVGPLLAGGGSPLHF
CDR3nt: TGTGCCAGCAGCGTAGGGCCCCTCCTGGCAGGGGGCGGTTCACCCCTCCACTTT
abundance: .
v_gene: TRBV9
d_gene: TRBD1
j_gene: TRBJ1-6

CDR3aa: CASSHLGGQAFNGYTF
CDR3nt: TGCGCCAGCAGCCACTTGGGCGGACAAGCTTTTAATGGCTACACCTTC
abundance: .
v_gene: TRBV4-3
d_gene: .
j_gene: TRBJ1-2

CDR3aa: CASSTGTHTEAFF
CDR3nt: TGCGCCAGCAGCACCGGGACACACACTGAAGCTTTCTTT
abundance: .
v_gene: TRBV5-1
d_gene: .
j_gene: TRBJ1-1

CDR3aa: CASSESKSRSFSNQPQHF
CDR3nt: TGCGCCAGCAGTGAGTCGAAGTCGCGGAGTTTTAGCAATCAGCCCCAGCATTTT
abundance: few
v_gene: TRBV10-2
d_gene: .
j_gene: TRBJ1-5

CDR3aa: CASSGGTAGVYQPQHF
CDR3nt: TGTGCCAGCAGTGGAGGGACGGCAGGGGTGTACCAGCCCCAGCATTTT
abundance: .
v_gene: TRBV2
d_gene: .
j_gene: TRBJ1-5

CDR3aa: CASSRGQGGYGYTF
CDR3nt: TGTGCCAGCAGCCGGGGACAGGGGGGCTATGGCTACACCTTC
abundance: .
v_gene: TRBV7-9
d_gene: TRBD1
j_gene: TRBJ1-2

CDR3aa: CASSFRGRGPPNEQFF
CDR3nt: TGTGCCAGCAGCTTTAGGGGCAGGGGGCCACCCAATGAGCAGTTCTTC
abundance: few
v_gene: TRBV7-6
d_gene: TRBD1
j_gene: TRBJ2-1

CDR3aa: CASSSGQGHTEAFF
CDR3nt: TGTGCCAGCAGTTCCGGACAGGGGCACACTGAAGCTTTCTTT
abundance: .
v_gene: TRBV28
d_gene: TRBD1
j_gene: TRBJ1-1

CDR3aa: CSASGTSGGYNEQFF
CDR3nt: TGCAGTGCTAGTGGGACTAGCGGGGGGTACAATGAGCAGTTCTTC
abundance: .
v_gene: TRBV20-1
d_gene: TRBD2
j_gene: TRBJ2-1

CDR3aa: CASSLRGWYSYNEQFF
CDR3nt: TGTGCCAGCAGCCTGAGAGGATGGTACTCCTACAATGAGCAGTTCTTC
abundance: .
v_gene: TRBV14
d_gene: .
j_gene: TRBJ2-1

CDR3aa: CASIRSGGGAGETQYF
CDR3nt: TGTGCCAGCATCAGGTCTGGCGGGGGGGCCGGAGAGACCCAGTACTTC
abundance: .
v_gene: TRBV2
d_gene: TRBD2
j_gene: TRBJ2-5

CDR3aa: CASSDRLAGGQETQYF
CDR3nt: TGTGCCAGCAGCGACCGACTAGCGGGGGGCCAAGAGACCCAGTACTTC
abundance: few
v_gene: TRBV27
d_gene: TRBD2
j_gene: TRBJ2-5

CDR3aa: CASSPGGGDYGYTF
CDR3nt: TGTGCCAGCAGCCCAGGAGGGGGCGACTATGGCTACACCTTC
abundance: .
v_gene: TRBV7-3
d_gene: TRBD1
j_gene: TRBJ1-2

CDR3aa: CASSTGTVPNEKLFF
CDR3nt: TGTGCCAGCAGCACCGGGACAGTCCCGAATGAAAAACTGTTTTTT
abundance: once
v_gene: TRBV13
d_gene: TRBD1
j_gene: TRBJ1-4

CDR3aa: CAISGLAGPTDTQYF
CDR3nt: TGTGCCATCAGTGGACTAGCGGGGCCCACAGATACGCAGTATTTT
abundance: .
v_gene: TRBV10-3
d_gene: TRBD2
j_gene: TRBJ2-3

CDR3aa: CASSLGGSSYGYTF
CDR3nt: TGTGCCAGCAGCTTAGGAGGTTCGTCTTATGGCTACACCTTC
abundance: .
v_gene: TRBV7-2
d_gene: .
j_gene: TRBJ1-2

CDR3aa: CASSPIPGGRETQYF
CDR3nt: TGTGCCAGCAGTCCGATCCCAGGGGGCAGAGAGACCCAGTACTTC
abundance: .
v_gene: TRBV28
d_gene: TRBD1
j_gene: TRBJ2-5

CDR3aa: CASSLRQAGGAFF
CDR3nt: TGTGCCAGCAGCTTGAGACAGGCGGGGGGAGCTTTCTTT
abundance: few
v_gene: TRBV5-5
d_gene: .
j_gene: TRBJ1-1

CDR3aa: CASSRPRGAHNEQFF
CDR3nt: TGTGCCAGCAGTAGACCGCGGGGGGCCCACAATGAGCAGTTCTTC
abundance: .
v_gene: TRBV28
d_gene: TRBD2
j_gene: TRBJ2-1

CDR3aa: CASSLTRGGAGYGYTF
CDR3nt: TGTGCCAGCAGCTTGACGAGAGGGGGCGCCGGCTATGGCTACACCTTC
abundance: .
v_gene: TRBV7-9
d_gene: TRBD1
j_gene: TRBJ1-2

CDR3aa: CASSVPGPGNSPLHF
CDR3nt: TGTGCCAGCAGCGTACCGGGCCCGGGGAATTCACCCCTCCACTTT
abundance: .
v_gene: TRBV6-5
d_gene: .
j_gene: TRBJ1-6

CDR3aa: CASSLPPPRGGGELFF
CDR3nt: TGTGCCAGCAGCTTACCCCCCCCGCGGGGAGGGGGAGAACTGTTTTTT
abundance: .
v_gene: TRBV7-9
d_gene: .
j_gene: TRBJ1-4

CDR3aa: CASSSTGRNTEAFF
CDR3nt: TGTGCCAGCAGCTCGACAGGGAGGAACACTGAAGCTTTCTTT
abundance: .
v_gene: TRBV11-3
d_gene: TRBD1
j_gene: TRBJ1-1

CDR3aa: CAISGEAGQETQYF
CDR3nt: TGTGCCATCAGTGGTGAGGCGGGGCAAGAGACCCAGTACTTC
abundance: .
v_gene: TRBV10-3
d_gene: .
j_gene: TRBJ2-5

CDR3aa: CASSLVAVPSGYTF
CDR3nt: TGTGCCAGCAGCTTAGTAGCAGTCCCGTCAGGCTACACCTTC
abundance: .
v_gene: TRBV7-9
d_gene: .
j_gene: TRBJ1-2

CDR3aa: CASSEDRGWEKLFF
CDR3nt: TGTGCCAGCAGCGAGGACAGGGGGTGGGAAAAACTGTTTTTT
abundance: .
v_gene: TRBV2
d_gene: TRBD1
j_gene: TRBJ1-4

CDR3aa: CASSTASGTTDTQYF
CDR3nt: TGTGCCAGCAGCACAGCTAGCGGGACCACAGATACGCAGTATTTT
abundance: .
v_gene: TRBV7-2
d_gene: TRBD2
j_gene: TRBJ2-3

CDR3aa: CASSERGSSTDTQYF
CDR3nt: TGTGCCAGCAGCGAGCGGGGATCTAGCACAGATACGCAGTATTTT
abundance: .
v_gene: TRBV25-1
d_gene: TRBD2
j_gene: TRBJ2-3

CDR3aa: CASSIPGGETQYF
CDR3nt: TGTGCCAGCAGTATACCCGGAGGAGAGACCCAGTACTTC
abundance: .
v_gene: TRBV5-4
d_gene: .
j_gene: TRBJ2-5

CDR3aa: CASSLPTGNTEAFF
CDR3nt: TGTGCCAGCAGCCTACCGACAGGGAACACTGAAGCTTTCTTT
abundance: few
v_gene: TRBV7-9
d_gene: .
j_gene: TRBJ1-1

CDR3aa: CASGGTPPYF
CDR3nt: TGTGCCAGCGGAGGGACCCCGCCCTACTTC
abundance: once
v_gene: TRBV28
d_gene: .
j_gene: TRBJ2-4

CDR3aa: CASSLTGPISGANVLTF
CDR3nt: TGTGCCAGCAGCTTAACAGGGCCGATCTCTGGGGCCAACGTCCTGACTTTC
abundance: .
v_gene: TRBV5-5
d_gene: .
j_gene: TRBJ2-6

CDR3aa: CASSSPGEGNTEAFF
CDR3nt: TGTGCCAGCAGCTCCCCCGGGGAGGGGAACACTGAAGCTTTCTTT
abundance: once
v_gene: TRBV7-6
d_gene: .
j_gene: TRBJ1-1

CDR3aa: CASSPVLAGGIHEQFF
CDR3nt: TGTGCCAGCAGCCCCGTTTTAGCGGGGGGGATTCATGAGCAGTTCTTC
abundance: .
v_gene: TRBV7-6
d_gene: TRBD2
j_gene: TRBJ2-1